What follows are 21 T cell receptor beta chains derived from one specimen sequenced in a study of shared clonotypes between healthy human individuals. The data were produced by immunoSEQ multiplex PCR, yet TCRdb's version contains in-frame clones alone and is incomplete. The sample includes some 2.1 million clones, about 93% seen only once; the top ten take more than 1.5%. CD45RO-negative cells were positively selected for CCR7, leaving out terminally differentiated effector memory CD45RA+ cells. The sequenced material came from naive CD8+ T cells from PBMCs. These receptors were collected from a man aged 18 to 35 in good health. Some clones in this sample may be carry-over from other donors' samples.

V is TRBV7-9 and J is TRBJ2-7; no firm D call. This CDR3 has 11 amino acids. Germline V gene lookup returns CDR1 SEHNR and CDR2 FQNEAQ (reference sequence). Trimming left V 6 bases short and J 6 bases short, with 9 bases between. The CDR3 region has the DNA TGTGCCAGCAGGGCCCTCTTCGAGCAGTACTTC. It translates to CASRALFEQYF. Using reference TRBV7-9 and TRBJ2-7 for the parts outside the CDR3, the full variable domain is DTGVSQNPRHKITKRGQNVTFRCDPISEHNRLYWYRQTLGQGPEFLTYFQNEAQLEKSRLLSDRFSAERPKGSFSTLEIQRTEQGDSAMYLCASRALFEQYFGPGTRLTVT.

The chain links TRBV28 to TRBJ1-1; D ambiguous. The V gene lost 5 bases and the J gene lost 10 bases, with 14 bases spanning the gap. The germline CDR1 and CDR2 sequences are MDHEN and SYDVKM. CDR3 length: 12 amino acids. The CDR3 sequence: CASSPFRYSAFF. The CDR3, as DNA: TGTGCCAGCAGTCCATTTCGGTATTCAGCTTTCTTT.

This chain joins TRBV4-1 and TRBJ1-1; 8 nucleotides align to TRBD1. V lost 5 bases and J lost 3; bases outside the gene matches: 8. The CDR3 length is 15 residues. Germline CDR1 and CDR2: MGHRA and YSYEKL. The CDR3 sequence: CASSKRTGLDTEAFF. The CDR3 region has the DNA TGCGCCAGCAGCAAAAGGACAGGGCTGGACACTGAAGCTTTCTTT.

This rearrangement joins TRBV7-8 to TRBJ1-1; tentative D call: TRBD1 (6 bases). This CDR3 has 17 amino acids. V shed 0 bases and J shed 0 bases, with 14 bases lying between them. The V gene's germline CDR1 is SGHVS and CDR2 FQNEAQ. Written as DNA, the CDR3 is TGTGCCAGCAGCTTAGCCCTCGACAGGCTGATGAACACTGAAGCTTTCTTT. It codes for CASSLALDRLMNTEAFF.

The CDR3 protein is CASSTGQTIYEQYF. The CDR3 coding sequence is TGCGCCAGCAGCACGGGACAGACAATCTACGAGCAGTACTTC. The chain is built from TRBV5-1 and TRBJ2-7, with 7 positions matching TRBD1. J was trimmed by 3 bases and V by 4 bases; bases with no gene match: 7. CDR1 is SGHRS and CDR2 is YFSETQ in the germline V gene. There are 14 residues in the CDR3.

CDR3 nucleotide sequence: TGTGCCAGCAGCCAAGATAGCTCGGGACTAGCTTATGGAGATACGCAGTATTTT. It specifies CASSQDSSGLAYGDTQYF. The rearrangement uses TRBV4-2 and TRBJ2-3; the match to TRBD2 covers 9 bases. CDR3 length: 18 amino acids. V lost 0 bases to trimming and J lost 5 bases; unmatched junction nucleotides: 12. In germline, CDR1 is LGHNA, CDR2 YNFKEQ.

This rearrangement joins TRBV6-6 to TRBJ2-7; D is possibly TRBD1 (5 bases). V shed 6 bases and J shed 6 bases, with 9 bases lying between them. The CDR3 has 11 residues. Germline CDR1 and CDR2: MNHNY and SVGAGI (reference sequence). This CDR3 reads CASSYGAEQYF. In nucleotides, the CDR3 is TGTGCCAGCAGCTATGGGGCCGAGCAGTACTTC.

The rearrangement joins TRBV11-2 to TRBJ2-7, with 8 bases identical to TRBD1. Germline V gives CDR1 SGHAT, CDR2 FQNNGV. The CDR3 covers 14 residues. V trimming: 3 bases; J trimming: 7 bases; junction bases outside the gene matches: 8. The CDR3 region is CASSLYQGAWEQYF. The CDR3 DNA is TGTGCCAGCAGCTTGTATCAGGGGGCGTGGGAGCAGTACTTC.

The chain uses TRBV7-2 and TRBJ2-1; no reliable D call. Trimming cost V 5 bases and J 6 bases, with 11 bases left between them. Germline assignment: CDR1 SGHTA and CDR2 FQGNSA. The CDR3 sequence is 13 residues long. CDR3 nucleotides: TGTGCCAGCAGCCCCACTTTCAGCAATGAGCAGTTCTTC. This encodes CASSPTFSNEQFF.

The chain employs TRBV27 and TRBJ1-5, with D perhaps matching TRBD1 (5 bases). Trimming stripped 5 bases from V and 6 bases from J, with 20 bases between. CDR1 is MNHEY and CDR2 is SMNVEV in the germline V gene (reference sequence). The CDR3 has 16 amino acids. In DNA form, the CDR3 reads TGTGCCAGCAGTCCACGTTCGGGGGAGTGGATTCAGCCCCAGCATTTT. Translating gives CASSPRSGEWIQPQHF.

This clone was found once. The chain couples TRBV27 to TRBJ1-4; 9 bases are shared with TRBD1. The CDR3 has 14 residues. Trimming removed 8 bases from V and 8 bases from J; junction bases left unmatched: 9. CDR1 and CDR2 (germline): MNHEY, SMNVEV (reference sequence). The CDR3 here is CASGGQGLGEKLFF. CDR3 DNA sequence: TGTGCCAGCGGCGGACAGGGGCTTGGCGAAAAACTGTTTTTT. The full variable domain, in which reference TRBV27 and TRBJ1-4 provide the parts outside the CDR3, is EAQVTQNPRYLITVTGKKLTVTCSQNMNHEYMSWYRQDPGLGLRQIYYSMNVEVTDKGDVPEGYKVSRKEKRNFPLILESPSPNQTSLYFCASGGQGLGEKLFFGSGTQLSVL.

J is TRBJ2-7 and V is TRBV5-1, with 8 bases that match TRBD1. Looked up from germline, CDR1 is SGHRS and CDR2 is YFSETQ. CDR3 size: 15 residues. With 4 bases clipped from V and 4 bases from J, the junction kept 10 bases outside the gene matches. The CDR3 region is CASSRRGTGLYEQYF. The CDR3 coding sequence is TGCGCCAGCAGCCGCCGCGGGACAGGACTTTACGAGCAGTACTTC.

V and J are TRBV10-3 and TRBJ2-7; tentatively, D is TRBD1 or TRBD2 (5 bases each). The CDR3 extends over 17 amino acids. V lost 3 bases and J 4 bases, leaving 22 bases between the germline ends. Germline CDR1 ENHRY, CDR2 SYGVKD. CDR3 bases: TGTGCCATCAGTGACCCTCGAGGGGATACTAGAGGATACGAGCAGTACTTC. This encodes CAISDPRGDTRGYEQYF.

The J gene is TRBJ1-1, the V gene TRBV25-1; D unclear. Germline V CDR1 and CDR2: MGHDK, SYGVNS. V lost 8 bases to trimming and J lost 5 bases, with 9 bases between them. The CDR3 totals 11 residues. Here the CDR3 DNA reads TGTGCCAGCGGCCGAGGGACTGAAGCTTTCTTT. Residues: CASGRGTEAFF.

The J gene is TRBJ1-4, the V gene TRBV7-9; D possibly corresponds to TRBD1 (5 bases). The CDR3 covers 14 residues. The V gene lost 3 bases and the J gene lost 5 bases, with 10 bases spanning the gap. The germline V gene has CDR1 SEHNR and CDR2 FQNEAQ (reference sequence). The CDR3 spells CASSFQGGNEKLFF. Written as DNA, the CDR3 is TGTGCCAGCAGCTTTCAGGGTGGGAATGAAAAACTGTTTTTT. The full variable domain, with the rest looked up from reference TRBV7-9 and TRBJ1-4, is DTGVSQNPRHKITKRGQNVTFRCDPISEHNRLYWYRQTLGQGPEFLTYFQNEAQLEKSRLLSDRFSAERPKGSFSTLEIQRTEQGDSAMYLCASSFQGGNEKLFFGSGTQLSVL.

J is TRBJ1-1 and V is TRBV2; tentatively, D is TRBD1 (5 bases). This CDR3 is 14 amino acids long. Trimming removed 1 base at V and 4 bases at J, with 10 bases between. The V gene's germline CDR1 is SNHLY and CDR2 FYNNEI. The CDR3 sequence: CASSEGGEGTEAFF. The CDR3 DNA reads TGTGCCAGCAGTGAAGGAGGGGAGGGCACTGAAGCTTTCTTT.

This rearrangement joins TRBV27 to TRBJ2-7, with 9 bases fitting TRBD2. V lost 5 bases to trimming and J lost 2 bases; unmatched junction nucleotides: 7. Germline values: CDR1 MNHEY, CDR2 SMNVEV (reference sequence). The CDR3 covers 15 residues. The CDR3 coding sequence is TGTGCCAGCAGTACCAAAGCGGGAGGCCCCTACGAGCAGTACTTC. Translated: CASSTKAGGPYEQYF.

The chain employs TRBV6-1 and TRBJ2-7; the D gene is possibly TRBD2 (6 bases). Trimming pared 2 bases from V and 6 bases from J, leaving 17 bases between. CDR1 is MNHNS, CDR2 SASEGT, per germline. CDR3 length equals 15 residues. CDR3 region: CASSELGGLLAEQYF. CDR3 in DNA: TGTGCCAGCAGTGAATTGGGGGGATTACTTGCCGAGCAGTACTTC.

A remark on this clone: Other DNA variants within this sample encode the same CDR3. The rearrangement uses TRBV5-6 and TRBJ2-7; no clear D gene. The germline V and J ends were trimmed by 0 bases and 4 bases, with 5 bases remaining between them. This CDR3 comprises 12 residues. Germline V lookup: CDR1 SGHDT, CDR2 YYEEEE. CDR3 in amino acids: CASSLDGYEQYF. CDR3 nucleotides: TGTGCCAGCAGCTTGGATGGATACGAGCAGTACTTC.

J is TRBJ1-2 and V is TRBV7-6; D is perhaps TRBD1 (6 bases). Germline V gene lookup returns CDR1 SGHVS and CDR2 FNYEAQ. V lost 4 bases, J lost 5 bases, and 26 bases lay in between. CDR3 length: 18 residues. CDR3 amino acids: CASSSEGDWEPVGYGYTF. The CDR3 bases are TGTGCCAGCAGCTCCGAGGGGGACTGGGAGCCCGTAGGGTATGGCTACACCTTC.

The chain uses TRBV6-5 and TRBJ1-2; D might be TRBD1 (6 bases). The CDR3 is 14 residues long. V was trimmed by 0 bases and J by 8 bases, leaving 13 bases between them. Germline V gene sequence: CDR1 MNHEY, CDR2 SVGAGI. The chain's CDR3 is CASSYSLTGAGYTF. CDR3 DNA: TGTGCCAGCAGTTACTCGCTGACAGGCGCCGGCTACACCTTC.